A selection of T cell receptor beta chains follows, all from one sample in a study of molecular identifiers for immune sequencing clone quantification. Each CDR3 protein is one row after TCRdb ran MiXCR on the PCR reads. This table holds 300,000 to 350,000 distinct CDR3 sequences, 20% to 25% found once. Sample: naive CD8+ T cells from blood, with Jurkat cell RNA spiked in. These TCRs come from a human donor in good health. Some libraries in this study had Jurkat cell RNA spiked in. The CDR3 runs from the conserved cysteine through the conserved F or W. The D gene is left open where the match is weak. Clone size appears in some rows only: once, few, many, or a class for an expanded clone.

v_call: TRBV6-5
j_call: TRBJ1-1
d_call: .
clone_size: many
cdr3_nt: TGTGCCAGCAGTTACTCAACAGGGTCGAACACTGAAGCTTTCTTT
cdr3_aa: CASSYSTGSNTEAFF

v_call: TRBV19
j_call: TRBJ2-5
d_call: TRBD2
clone_size: few
cdr3_nt: TGTGCCAGTAGTATATCTGCTAGCGGGGTACAAGAGACCCAGTACTTC
cdr3_aa: CASSISASGVQETQYF

v_call: TRBV6-2/TRBV6-3
j_call: TRBJ2-2
d_call: .
clone_size: few
cdr3_nt: TGTGCCAGCAGTTACTCTTTGTATGGGGGCCTGGCTAACACCGGGGAGCTGTTTTTT
cdr3_aa: CASSYSLYGGLANTGELFF

v_call: TRBV6-5
j_call: TRBJ1-4
d_call: .
clone_size: .
cdr3_nt: TGTGCCAGCAGTTACGGGGTTAGTGAAAAACTGGTTTTT
cdr3_aa: CASSYGVSEKLVF

v_call: TRBV24-1
j_call: TRBJ2-1
d_call: .
clone_size: many
cdr3_nt: TGTGCCACCAGTGATAGAGCGCTGCCGTACAATGAGCAGTTCTTC
cdr3_aa: CATSDRALPYNEQFF

v_call: TRBV6-1
j_call: TRBJ1-1
d_call: .
clone_size: many
cdr3_nt: TGTGCCAGCAACTGGGGGTACACTGAAGCTTTCTTT
cdr3_aa: CASNWGYTEAFF

v_call: TRBV7-9
j_call: TRBJ2-1
d_call: TRBD2
clone_size: few
cdr3_nt: TGTGCCAGCAGCCTAACCCGGACTAGCGGGGTTTCCTACAATGAGCAGTTCTTC
cdr3_aa: CASSLTRTSGVSYNEQFF

v_call: TRBV12-3/TRBV12-4
j_call: TRBJ1-2
d_call: TRBD1
clone_size: .
cdr3_nt: TGTGCCAGCAGTTTACACGACAGGGGGCTTTACTATGGCTACACCTTC
cdr3_aa: CASSLHDRGLYYGYTF

v_call: TRBV9
j_call: TRBJ2-5
d_call: TRBD2
clone_size: many
cdr3_nt: TGTGCCAGCAGCGTAGGACTAGCGGGGGCGGAGACCCAGTACTTC
cdr3_aa: CASSVGLAGAETQYF

v_call: TRBV25-1
j_call: TRBJ1-1
d_call: TRBD1
clone_size: .
cdr3_nt: TGTGCCAGCAGCCCGACAGGGTTAAACACTGAAGCTTTCTTT
cdr3_aa: CASSPTGLNTEAFF

v_call: TRBV6-2/TRBV6-3
j_call: TRBJ1-1
d_call: .
clone_size: .
cdr3_nt: TGTGCCAGCAGTTACCGCCCAACGGGCTCCACTGAAGCTTTCTTT
cdr3_aa: CASSYRPTGSTEAFF

v_call: TRBV14
j_call: TRBJ1-1
d_call: .
clone_size: .
cdr3_nt: TGTGCCAGCAGCCCGGACGGGTGGATCACTGAAGCTTTCTTT
cdr3_aa: CASSPDGWITEAFF